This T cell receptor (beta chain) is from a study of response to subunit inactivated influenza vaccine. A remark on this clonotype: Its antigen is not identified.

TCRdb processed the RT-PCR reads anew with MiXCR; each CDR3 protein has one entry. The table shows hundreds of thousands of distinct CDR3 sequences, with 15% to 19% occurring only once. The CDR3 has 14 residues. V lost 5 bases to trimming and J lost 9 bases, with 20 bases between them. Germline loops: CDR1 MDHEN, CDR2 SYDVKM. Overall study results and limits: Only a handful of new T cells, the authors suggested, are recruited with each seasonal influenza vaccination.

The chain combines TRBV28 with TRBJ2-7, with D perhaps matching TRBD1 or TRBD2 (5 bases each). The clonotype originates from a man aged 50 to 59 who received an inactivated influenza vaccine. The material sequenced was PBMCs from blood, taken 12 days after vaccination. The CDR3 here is CASSPPGTVEGQYF. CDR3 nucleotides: TGTGCCAGCAGTCCACCCGGGACGGTTGAAGGGCAGTACTTC.